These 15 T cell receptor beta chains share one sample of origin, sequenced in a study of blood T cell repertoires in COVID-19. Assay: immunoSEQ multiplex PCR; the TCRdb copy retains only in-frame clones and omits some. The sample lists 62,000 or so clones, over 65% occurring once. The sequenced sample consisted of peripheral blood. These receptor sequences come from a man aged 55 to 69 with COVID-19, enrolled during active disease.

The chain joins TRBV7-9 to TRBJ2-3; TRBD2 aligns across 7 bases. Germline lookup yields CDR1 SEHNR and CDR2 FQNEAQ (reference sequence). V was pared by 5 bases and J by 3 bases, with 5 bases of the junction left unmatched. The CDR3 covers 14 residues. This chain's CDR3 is CASSLGLVTDTQYF. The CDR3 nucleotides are TGTGCCAGCAGCCTCGGACTAGTGACAGATACGCAGTATTTT.

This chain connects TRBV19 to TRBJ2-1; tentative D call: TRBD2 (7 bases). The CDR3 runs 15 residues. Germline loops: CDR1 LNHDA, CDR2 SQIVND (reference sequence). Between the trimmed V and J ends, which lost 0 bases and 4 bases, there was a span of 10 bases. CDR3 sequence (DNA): TGTGCCAGTAGTATAGAAGGGGGGGCTTACAATGAGCAGTTCTTC. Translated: CASSIEGGAYNEQFF.

The CDR3 spells CSVPKSSYNEQFF. The CDR3 DNA reads TGCAGCGTACCGAAGAGCTCCTACAATGAGCAGTTCTTC. The chain couples TRBV29-1 to TRBJ2-1; no definite D call. V dropped 6 bases and J dropped 0 bases, with 9 bases sitting between them. The CDR3 sequence is 13 residues long. CDR1 SQVTM and CDR2 ANQGSEA come from the germline V gene.

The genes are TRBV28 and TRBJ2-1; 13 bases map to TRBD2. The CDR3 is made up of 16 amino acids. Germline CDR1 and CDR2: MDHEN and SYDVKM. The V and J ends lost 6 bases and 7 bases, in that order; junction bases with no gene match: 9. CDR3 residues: CASRRTSGGARNEQFF. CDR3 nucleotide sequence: TGTGCCAGCAGACGCACTAGCGGGGGGGCCAGGAATGAGCAGTTCTTC.

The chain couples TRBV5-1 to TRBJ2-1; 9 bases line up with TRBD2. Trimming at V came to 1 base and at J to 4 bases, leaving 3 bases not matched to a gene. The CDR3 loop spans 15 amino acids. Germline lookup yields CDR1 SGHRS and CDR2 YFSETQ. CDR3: CASSLTSGQYNEQFF. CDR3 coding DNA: TGCGCCAGCAGCTTGACTAGCGGGCAGTACAATGAGCAGTTCTTC.

In nucleotides, the CDR3 is TGTGCCAACTCCTGGGACGCCAGGGGAAACTATGGCTACACCTTC. As protein: CANSWDARGNYGYTF. This chain uses TRBV6-5 with TRBJ1-2; tentatively, D is TRBD1 (6 bases). Germline V gives CDR1 MNHEY, CDR2 SVGAGI. The CDR3 extends over 15 amino acids. Trimming cost V 10 bases and J 2 bases, with 20 bases left between them.

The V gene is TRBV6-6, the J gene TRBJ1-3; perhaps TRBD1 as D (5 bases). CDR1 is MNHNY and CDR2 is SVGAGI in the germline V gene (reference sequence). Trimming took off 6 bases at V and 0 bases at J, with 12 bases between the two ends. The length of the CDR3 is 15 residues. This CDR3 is CASSRTGYSGNTIYF. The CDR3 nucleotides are TGTGCCAGCAGCCGCACAGGTTACTCTGGAAACACCATATATTTT.

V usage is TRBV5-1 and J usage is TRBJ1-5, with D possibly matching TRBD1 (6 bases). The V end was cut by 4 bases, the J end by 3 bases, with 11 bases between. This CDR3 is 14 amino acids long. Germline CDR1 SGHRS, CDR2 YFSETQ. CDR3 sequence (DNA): TGCGCCAGCAGCGAATGGGACACCAATCAGCCCCAGCATTTT. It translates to CASSEWDTNQPQHF.

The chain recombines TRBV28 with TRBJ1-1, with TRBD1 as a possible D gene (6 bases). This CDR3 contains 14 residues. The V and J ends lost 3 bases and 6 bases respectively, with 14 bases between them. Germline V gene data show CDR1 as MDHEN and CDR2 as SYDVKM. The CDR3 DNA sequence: TGTGCCAGCAGTTTCGGGCAGGGGAGGGCTGAAGCTTTCTTT. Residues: CASSFGQGRAEAFF.

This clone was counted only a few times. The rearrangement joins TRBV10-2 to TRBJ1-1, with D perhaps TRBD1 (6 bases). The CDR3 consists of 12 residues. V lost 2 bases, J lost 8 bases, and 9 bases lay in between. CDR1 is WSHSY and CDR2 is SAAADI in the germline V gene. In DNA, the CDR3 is TGCGCCAGCAGTGAGAAAGACAGGGAAGCTTTCTTT. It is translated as CASSEKDREAFF.

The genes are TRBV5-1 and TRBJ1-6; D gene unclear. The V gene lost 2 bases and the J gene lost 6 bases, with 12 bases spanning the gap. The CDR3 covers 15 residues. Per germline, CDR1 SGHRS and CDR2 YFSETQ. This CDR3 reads CASSFRGEGNSPLHF. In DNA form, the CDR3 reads TGCGCCAGCAGCTTTCGGGGTGAAGGTAATTCACCCCTCCACTTT.

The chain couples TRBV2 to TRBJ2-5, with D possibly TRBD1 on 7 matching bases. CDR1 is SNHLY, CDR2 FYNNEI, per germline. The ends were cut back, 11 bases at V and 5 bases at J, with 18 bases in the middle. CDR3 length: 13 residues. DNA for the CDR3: TGTGCCGGCCAGAGGACAGGAGGGGAGACCCAGTACTTC. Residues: CAGQRTGGETQYF.

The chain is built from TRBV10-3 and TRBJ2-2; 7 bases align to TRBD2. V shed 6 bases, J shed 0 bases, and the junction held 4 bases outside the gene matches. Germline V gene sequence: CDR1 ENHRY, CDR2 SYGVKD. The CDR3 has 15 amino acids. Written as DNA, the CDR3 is TGTGCCATCAGCCCTAGCGGCGCGAACACCGGGGAGCTGTTTTTT. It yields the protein CAISPSGANTGELFF.

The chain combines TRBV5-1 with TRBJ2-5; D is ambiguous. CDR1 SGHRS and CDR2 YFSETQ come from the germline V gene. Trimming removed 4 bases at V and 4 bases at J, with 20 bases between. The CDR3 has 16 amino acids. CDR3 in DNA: TGCGCCAGCAGCGAACAACGCAATTCTAGAACAGAGACCCAGTACTTC. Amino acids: CASSEQRNSRTETQYF.

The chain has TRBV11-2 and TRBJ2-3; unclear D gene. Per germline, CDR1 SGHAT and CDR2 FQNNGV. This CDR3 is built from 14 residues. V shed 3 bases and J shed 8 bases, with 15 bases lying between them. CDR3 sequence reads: CASSFSGSPFTQYF. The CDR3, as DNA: TGTGCCAGCAGCTTTTCCGGGTCCCCCTTTACGCAGTATTTT.